One sample yielded the 12 T cell receptor beta chains listed below, sequenced in a study of molecular identifiers for immune sequencing clone quantification. TCRdb used MiXCR to reprocess the PCR reads, holding one entry per CDR3 protein. The data contain approximately 500,000 distinct CDR3 sequences, about a fifth of them singletons. Sequenced sample: naive CD8+ T cells from blood, with Jurkat cell RNA spiked in. Subset denoted: FACS-sorted CD8+CD4-CCR7+CD45RA+ naive T cells. All receptors come from a human donor in good health. Some libraries in this study had Jurkat cell RNA spiked in.

The chain has TRBV7-9 and TRBJ2-7; D is perhaps TRBD2 (6 bases). The CDR3 runs 16 residues. V lost 1 base, J lost 0 bases, and 13 bases lay in between. Germline CDR1 is SEHNR and CDR2 is FQNEAQ (reference sequence). CDR3 sequence reads: CASSLVGGRDSYEQYF. CDR3 in DNA: TGTGCCAGCAGCTTAGTGGGGGGTAGGGACTCCTACGAGCAGTACTTC.

The rearrangement joins TRBV6-5 to TRBJ2-3, with 8 bases lining up with TRBD1. V shed 6 bases and J 5 bases; nucleotides not matched to a gene: 10. The CDR3 has 15 amino acids. The germline CDR1 and CDR2 sequences are MNHEY and SVGAGI. The CDR3 nucleotides are TGTGCCAGCAGCCCCCGGGACAGGTATGGAGATACGCAGTATTTT. Translated, it gives CASSPRDRYGDTQYF.

Note on this clonotype: This clone may be a read error of a much larger clone one base away. The rearrangement links TRBV27 to TRBJ2-7; 16 nucleotides line up with TRBD2. Germline lookup yields CDR1 MNHEY and CDR2 SMNVEV (reference sequence). The CDR3 contains 16 residues. CDR3 protein: CAGSLAGLAGGYEQYF. The CDR3 bases are TGTGCCGGCAGTTTAGCGGGACTAGCGGGAGGGTACGAGCAGTACTTC.

Here the CDR3 reads CASSRGGPGDSPLHF. The DNA for the CDR3 is TGTGCCAGCAGCCGCGGGGGTCCTGGGGATTCACCCCTCCACTTT. This chain links TRBV7-9 with TRBJ1-6, with D maybe TRBD1 (5 bases). The CDR3 runs 15 residues. Looked up from germline, CDR1 is SEHNR and CDR2 is FQNEAQ (reference sequence). Trimming removed 5 bases at V and 8 bases at J, with 16 bases between.

The J gene is TRBJ1-2, the V gene TRBV5-1, with a tentative D call TRBD1 (5 bases). Germline CDR1 is SGHRS and CDR2 is YFSETQ. V lost 5 bases, J lost 7 bases, and 15 bases lay in between. The CDR3 totals 13 residues. In nucleotides, the CDR3 is TGCGCCAGCAGGGAGGGGTCGTACGGTGGCTACACCTTC. As protein: CASREGSYGGYTF.

To note about this clonotype: At one boundary the junction diverges from the germline segment, which might be a read error. The rearrangement uses TRBV5-3 and TRBJ2-1; D unclear. TRBV5-3 is recorded as an ORF, its role being uncertain. This CDR3 is built from 15 residues. The CDR3 here is CASSLTVSPYNEQFF. DNA of the CDR3: TGTGCCAGCAGCTTGACTGTTAGCCCCTACAATGAGCAGTTCTTC.

Many counts were recorded for this clonotype. V usage is TRBV7-8 and J usage is TRBJ2-1; 10 nucleotides line up with TRBD1. With V trimmed by 5 bases and J by 6 bases, 4 bases remained unmatched. From germline, CDR1 is SGHVS and CDR2 FQNEAQ. This CDR3 has 14 amino acids. CDR3 loop: CASSPGTGVNEQFF. The CDR3 DNA is TGTGCCAGCAGCCCCGGGACAGGGGTCAATGAGCAGTTCTTC.

This clonotype was detected only a few times. This sequence joins TRBV5-6 and TRBJ1-3; TRBD1 matches at 8 bases. The CDR3 spans 14 residues. V lost 2 bases, J lost 7 bases, and 5 bases stayed unmatched. CDR1 SGHDT and CDR2 YYEEEE come from the germline V gene. In DNA, the CDR3 is TGTGCCAGCAGCTTTCTGGACAGGGCCAACACCATATATTTT. Translation gives CASSFLDRANTIYF.

This clonotype turned up a few times. CDR3 in DNA: TGTGCCAGCAGCGCCCGGGACTCTTCAATCAATGAGCAGTTCTTC. This translates into CASSARDSSINEQFF. The chain links TRBV9 to TRBJ2-1; D possibly corresponds to TRBD2 (6 bases). The germline V gene encodes CDR1 SGDLS and CDR2 YYNGEE. Trimming took 3 bases from V and 6 from J, leaving 16 bases between them. The CDR3 consists of 15 residues.

The genes are TRBV5-1 and TRBJ2-7, with D hard to call. CDR1 and CDR2 from the germline V gene are SGHRS and YFSETQ. This CDR3 contains 14 residues. V lost 0 bases to trimming and J lost 3 bases, with 10 bases between them. CDR3 DNA sequence: TGCGCCAGCAGCTTGGGTCACCCGAACTACGAGCAGTACTTC. Its protein product is CASSLGHPNYEQYF.

This clonotype has a handful of counts. This chain links TRBV5-4 with TRBJ2-2; 7 bases are shared with TRBD1. V was pared by 9 bases and J by 4 bases, with 9 bases of the junction left unmatched. This CDR3 spans 14 amino acids. Germline assignment: CDR1 SGHNT and CDR2 YYREEE (reference sequence). The DNA of the CDR3 is TGTGCCACCCGTACAGGGGATGGCACCGGGGAGCTGTTTTTT. It encodes CATRTGDGTGELFF.

As to this clonotype: At one end the junction does not follow the germline gene, possibly because of a read error. The V gene is TRBV24-1, the J gene TRBJ1-5; D is undetermined. The CDR3 runs to 14 residues. Looked up from germline, CDR1 is KGHDR and CDR2 is SFDVKD. The CDR3 nucleotides are TGTGCCACCAGTGATTCTGGGAGCAATCAGTCCCAGCATTTT. Protein sequence: CATSDSGSNQSQHF.